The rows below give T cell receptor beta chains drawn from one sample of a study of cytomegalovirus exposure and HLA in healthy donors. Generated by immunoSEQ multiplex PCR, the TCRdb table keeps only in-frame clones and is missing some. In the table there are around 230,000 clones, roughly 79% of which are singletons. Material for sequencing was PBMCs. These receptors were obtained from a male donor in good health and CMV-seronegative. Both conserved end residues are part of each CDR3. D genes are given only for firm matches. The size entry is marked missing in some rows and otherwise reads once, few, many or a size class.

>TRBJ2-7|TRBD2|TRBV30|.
TGTGCCTGGAATGCGGGGGCCTACGAGCAGTACTTC
CAWNAGAYEQYF
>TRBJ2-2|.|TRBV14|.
TGTGCCAGCAGCCAGGTTGGACCCGGGGGTTCCGGGGAGCTGTTTTTT
CASSQVGPGGSGELFF
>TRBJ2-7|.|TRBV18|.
TGTGCCAGCTCACCACTCGGTACAGGGAATGAGGAGCAGTACTTC
CASSPLGTGNEEQYF
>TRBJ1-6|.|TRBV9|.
TGTGCCAGCAGCGCAGGGATGGTGAATTCACCCCTCCACTTT
CASSAGMVNSPLHF
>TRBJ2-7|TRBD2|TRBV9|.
TGTGCCAGCAGCGTAGAACGCGCGGGAGGGCTAGCGTTC
CASSVERAGGLAF
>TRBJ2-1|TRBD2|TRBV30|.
TGTGCCTGGAGTGGGGGGGGACACAATGAGCAGTTCTTC
CAWSGGGHNEQFF
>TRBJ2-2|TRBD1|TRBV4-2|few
TGTGCCAGCAGCCAAGCGGGGACAGCCCTTAACACCGGGGAGCTGTTTTTT
CASSQAGTALNTGELFF
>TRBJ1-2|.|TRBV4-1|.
TGCGCCAGCAGCCAGGAAACAGGGAGTGGCTACACCTTC
CASSQETGSGYTF
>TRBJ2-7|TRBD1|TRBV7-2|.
TGTGCCAGCAGCTACCAACAGGGGGCACTCAGCACCTACGAGCAGTACTTC
CASSYQQGALSTYEQYF
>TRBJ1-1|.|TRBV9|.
TGTGCCAGCAGCCCCCCAGGTATGAGTCCGGGGGCTTTCTTT
CASSPPGMSPGAFF
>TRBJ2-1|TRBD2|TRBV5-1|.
TGCGCCAGCAGCTCGATCGTCACTAGCGGGGGGGATGAGCAGTTCTTC
CASSSIVTSGGDEQFF
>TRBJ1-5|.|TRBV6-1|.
TGTGCCAGCATTCGGGCAGGGAATAACCAGCCCCAGCATTTT
CASIRAGNNQPQHF
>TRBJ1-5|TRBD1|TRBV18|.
TGTGCCAGCTCACCGGGGACAGGGGCCGTTGGTCAGCCCCAGCATTTT
CASSPGTGAVGQPQHF
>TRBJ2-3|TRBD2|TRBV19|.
TGTGCCAGTAGTATCCTAGCGGGAGCCCTTAGCACAGATACGCAGTATTTT
CASSILAGALSTDTQYF
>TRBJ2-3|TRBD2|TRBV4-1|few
TGCGCCAGCAGCCGCATAGCGGGGGAAGGAGATACGCAGTATTTT
CASSRIAGEGDTQYF
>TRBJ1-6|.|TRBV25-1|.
TGTGCCAGCAGCACTCTACAGAGCTCCTATAATTCACCCCTCCACTTT
CASSTLQSSYNSPLHF
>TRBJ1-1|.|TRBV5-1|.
TGCGCCAGCAGCTTGGACGGGTCCTTGAACACTGAAGCTTTCTTT
CASSLDGSLNTEAFF
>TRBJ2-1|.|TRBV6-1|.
TGTGCCAGCAGTGAAGCGGGGCCTTTCGGCGAGCAGTTCTTC
CASSEAGPFGEQFF
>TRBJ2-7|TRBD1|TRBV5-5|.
TGTGCCAGCAGCTCGTACAGGGGTTCCTCCTACGAGCAGTACTTC
CASSSYRGSSYEQYF
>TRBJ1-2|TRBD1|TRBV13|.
TGTGCCAGCAGCTTAGGAGTACCCGGGACAGGGGTTAATGGCTACACCTTC
CASSLGVPGTGVNGYTF
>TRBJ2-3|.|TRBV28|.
TGTGCCAGCAGTTTATTAGGGAAGGGGGACACAGATACGCAGTATTTT
CASSLLGKGDTDTQYF
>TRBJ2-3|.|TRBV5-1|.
TGCGCCAGCAGTCGTAGACAGGGCACAGATACGCAGTATTTT
CASSRRQGTDTQYF